The 20 T cell receptor beta chains below come from one sample, sequenced in a study of shared T cell receptors in the human thymus. Profiling relied on immunoSEQ multiplex PCR, and the TCRdb table lists in-frame clones only, not all of them. The sample carries roughly 410,000 clones, roughly 94% recorded once. The material sequenced was thymocytes. The receptors come from a human donor.

The CDR3 loop reads CASSLTGREGYTF. The CDR3, as DNA: TGTGCCAGCAGCTTAACGGGGAGGGAGGGCTACACCTTC. V usage is TRBV7-3 and J usage is TRBJ1-2; no clear D. The length of the CDR3 is 13 residues. Per germline, CDR1 SGHTA and CDR2 FQGTGA. V lost 0 bases and J 8 bases, leaving 10 bases between the germline ends.

V gene TRBV27 combines with J gene TRBJ1-5, with 9 bases matching TRBD1. The CDR3 runs to 15 residues. Germline CDR1 is MNHEY and CDR2 is SMNVEV (reference sequence). Trimming removed 5 bases from V and 5 bases from J; junction bases left unmatched: 7. The CDR3 coding sequence is TGTGCCAGCAGTCTGGGGACAGGGAGAGATCAGCCCCAGCATTTT. Amino acid sequence: CASSLGTGRDQPQHF.

This chain connects TRBV5-5 to TRBJ2-3; weak D call: TRBD2 (6 bases). The CDR3 is made up of 16 amino acids. Looked up from germline, CDR1 is SGHKS and CDR2 is YYEKEE (reference sequence). V lost 4 bases to trimming and J lost 2 bases, with 17 bases between them. The CDR3 sequence is CASSPEPGDTTDTQYF. As DNA, the CDR3 is TGTGCCAGCAGCCCAGAGCCGGGGGATACCACAGATACGCAGTATTTT. The full variable domain, in which reference TRBV5-5 and TRBJ2-3 provide the parts outside the CDR3, is DAGVTQSPTHLIKTRGQQVTLRCSPISGHKSVSWYQQVLGQGPQFIFQYYEKEERGRGNFPDRFSARQFPNYSSELNVNALLLGDSALYLCASSPEPGDTTDTQYFGPGTRLTVL.

The J gene is TRBJ2-3, the V gene TRBV27; D is unresolved. The CDR3 is 15 amino acids. Trimming shortened V by 4 bases and J by 2 bases, and 13 bases separated the two germline ends. Looked up from germline, CDR1 is MNHEY and CDR2 is SMNVEV (reference sequence). In DNA form, the CDR3 reads TGTGCCAGCAGTTCACCCTCCTCTTCCACAGATACGCAGTATTTT. Its translation is CASSSPSSSTDTQYF.

V usage is TRBV9 and J usage is TRBJ2-7; D unclear. The CDR3 runs 15 residues. The V gene's germline CDR1 is SGDLS and CDR2 YYNGEE. Trimming cost V 0 bases and J 3 bases, with 13 bases left between them. DNA of the CDR3: TGTGCCAGCAGCGTAGAACCCGCAACTCACTACGAGCAGTACTTC. Translated: CASSVEPATHYEQYF.

The V gene is TRBV6-5, the J gene TRBJ2-7; D remains ambiguous. Trimming shortened V by 2 bases and J by 2 bases, and 10 bases separated the two germline ends. This CDR3 has 14 residues. Germline values: CDR1 MNHEY, CDR2 SVGAGI. The CDR3 nucleotides are TGTGCCAGCAGTTACGAGGTGCTCCCCTACGAGCAGTACTTC. It yields the protein CASSYEVLPYEQYF.

V usage is TRBV7-8 and J usage is TRBJ2-1, with 9 nucleotides matching TRBD1. The V gene end was trimmed by 5 bases and the J gene end by 0 bases; junction bases not matched to a gene: 14. Germline loops: CDR1 SGHVS, CDR2 FQNEAQ. This CDR3 has 19 residues. DNA for the CDR3: TGTGCCAGCAGCAACAGGGGGCCGATAAGATCGAGCTCCTACAATGAGCAGTTCTTC. Amino acids: CASSNRGPIRSSSYNEQFF.

The rearrangement joins TRBV6-5 to TRBJ2-7; D not resolved. This CDR3 comprises 14 residues. CDR1 and CDR2 from the germline V gene are MNHEY and SVGAGI. Trimming removed 1 base at V and 2 bases at J, with 9 bases between. The CDR3 nucleotides read TGTGCCAGCAGTTACTTGTACGGAGCCTACGAGCAGTACTTC. Translation gives CASSYLYGAYEQYF.

The chain combines TRBV30 with TRBJ2-7; TRBD2 aligns across 7 bases. The CDR3 runs 14 residues. V was clipped by 0 bases and J by 2 bases; unmatched bases: 4. Germline V CDR1 and CDR2: GTSNPN, SVGIG (reference sequence). The CDR3, as DNA: TGTGCCTGGAGTGTTTGGGACTATACCTACGAGCAGTACTTC. This gives the protein CAWSVWDYTYEQYF.

This chain uses TRBV27 with TRBJ1-4, with D uncertain. Trimming stripped 5 bases from V and 7 bases from J, with 14 bases between. The CDR3 extends over 14 amino acids. CDR1 is MNHEY and CDR2 is SMNVEV in the germline V gene (reference sequence). The CDR3 loop is CASSRRDSSEKLFF. As DNA, the CDR3 is TGTGCCAGCAGTAGAAGGGATTCGAGTGAAAAACTGTTTTTT. The complete variable domain, with remaining parts taken from reference TRBV27 and TRBJ1-4, reads EAQVTQNPRYLITVTGKKLTVTCSQNMNHEYMSWYRQDPGLGLRQIYYSMNVEVTDKGDVPEGYKVSRKEKRNFPLILESPSPNQTSLYFCASSRRDSSEKLFFGSGTQLSVL.

This chain connects TRBV7-8 to TRBJ1-2; maybe TRBD1 (6 bases). The CDR3 consists of 16 residues. Germline V gene data show CDR1 as SGHVS and CDR2 as FQNEAQ. V was pared by 1 base and J by 8 bases, with 20 bases between. Here the CDR3 reads CASSLEVVGAPKGYTF. DNA of the CDR3: TGTGCCAGCAGCTTAGAGGTTGTGGGGGCTCCGAAGGGCTACACCTTC.

The chain carries TRBV6-4 and TRBJ2-3; TRBD2 matches at 11 bases. Losses at the gene ends were 0 bases for V and 1 base for J; bases not matched to a gene: 9. This CDR3 spans 19 amino acids. Germline V lookup: CDR1 MRHNA, CDR2 SNTAGT. CDR3 sequence reads: CASSDSGSGRAEGTDTQYF. CDR3 nucleotide sequence: TGTGCCAGCAGTGACTCTGGTAGCGGGAGGGCCGAGGGCACAGATACGCAGTATTTT.

The DNA for the CDR3 is TGTGCCAGCTCACCCGGGACAACAAAAGAGACCCAGTACTTC. It specifies CASSPGTTKETQYF. The chain employs TRBV18 and TRBJ2-5, with TRBD1 as a possible D gene (6 bases). Trimming pared 3 bases from V and 3 bases from J, leaving 11 bases between. This CDR3 comprises 14 residues. Germline loops: CDR1 KGHSH, CDR2 LQKENI.

The chain links TRBV21-1 to TRBJ2-7; the table calls TRBD2, which could not be checked here. TRBV21-1 is recorded as a pseudogene. The CDR3 is 14 residues long. The CDR3 sequence is CASSNCTPGLEQYF. The CDR3 coding sequence is TGTGCCAGCAGCAATTGTACACCGGGTCTCGAGCAGTACTTC.

The chain joins TRBV7-9 to TRBJ2-5; 12 nucleotides line up with TRBD2. CDR3 length equals 16 residues. J lost 3 bases, V lost 0 bases, and 2 bases had no gene match. Germline V gives CDR1 SEHNR, CDR2 FQNEAQ (reference sequence). DNA for the CDR3: TGTGCCAGCAGCTTAGCTCTAGCGGGAGGGAAAGAGACCCAGTACTTC. Residues: CASSLALAGGKETQYF.

The chain employs TRBV27 and TRBJ2-7, with 9 bases fitting TRBD2. This CDR3 has 16 amino acids. CDR1 and CDR2 from the germline V gene are MNHEY and SMNVEV (reference sequence). Trimming at V came to 4 bases and at J to 4 bases, leaving 11 bases not matched to a gene. CDR3 sequence: CASSSVAGEGPYEQYF. The CDR3 bases are TGTGCCAGCAGTTCCGTAGCGGGGGAGGGCCCTTACGAGCAGTACTTC.

The chain couples TRBV27 to TRBJ1-1; D unresolved. The V gene's germline CDR1 is MNHEY and CDR2 SMNVEV (reference sequence). The CDR3 contains 11 residues. The CDR3 spells CAKGANTEAFF. CDR3 coding DNA: TGTGCAAAGGGAGCGAACACTGAAGCTTTCTTT.

This chain links TRBV28 with TRBJ1-2, with unresolved D. Germline V gene lookup returns CDR1 MDHEN and CDR2 SYDVKM. The V and J ends lost 3 bases and 8 bases respectively, with 10 bases between them. This CDR3 has 12 amino acids. The CDR3 protein is CASSFRTDGYTF. CDR3 in DNA: TGTGCCAGCAGTTTCCGTACGGACGGCTACACCTTC.

This clone was detected a few times. The CDR3 bases are TGTGCCAGCAGCACGGGACTAGCGGGAGACGAGCAGTACTTC. This translates into CASSTGLAGDEQYF. The J gene is TRBJ2-7, the V gene TRBV5-6; 14 nucleotides agree with TRBD2. The CDR3 runs to 14 residues. Germline loops: CDR1 SGHDT, CDR2 YYEEEE. The ends lost 4 bases at V and 5 bases at J; junction bases unmatched: 2.

The chain combines TRBV25-1 with TRBJ2-7; D gene unclear. Germline CDR1 is MGHDK and CDR2 is SYGVNS. V lost 2 bases and J lost 3, with 8 bases in between. The CDR3 has 13 amino acids. The CDR3 protein is CASSEIGRYEQYF. The DNA for the CDR3 is TGTGCCAGCAGTGAAATAGGCCGCTACGAGCAGTACTTC.